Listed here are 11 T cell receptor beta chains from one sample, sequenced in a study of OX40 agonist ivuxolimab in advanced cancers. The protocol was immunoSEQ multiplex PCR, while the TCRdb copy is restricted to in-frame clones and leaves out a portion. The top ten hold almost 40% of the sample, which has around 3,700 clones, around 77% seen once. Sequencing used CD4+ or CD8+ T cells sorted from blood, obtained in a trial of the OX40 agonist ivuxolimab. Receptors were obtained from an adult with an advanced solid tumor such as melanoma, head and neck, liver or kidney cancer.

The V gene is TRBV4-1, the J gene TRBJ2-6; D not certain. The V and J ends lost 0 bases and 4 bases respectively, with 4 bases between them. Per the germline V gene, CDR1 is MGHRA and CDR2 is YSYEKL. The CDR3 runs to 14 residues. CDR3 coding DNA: TGCGCCAGCAGCCAAGACGACGGGGCCAACGTCCTGACTTTC. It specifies CASSQDDGANVLTF.

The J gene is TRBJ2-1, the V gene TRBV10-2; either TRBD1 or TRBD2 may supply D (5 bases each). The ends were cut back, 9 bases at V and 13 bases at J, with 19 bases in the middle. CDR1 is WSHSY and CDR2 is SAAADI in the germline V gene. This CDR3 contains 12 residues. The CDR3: CASERWDRHQFF. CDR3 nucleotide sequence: TGCGCCAGTGAACGGTGGGACCGTCATCAGTTCTTC.

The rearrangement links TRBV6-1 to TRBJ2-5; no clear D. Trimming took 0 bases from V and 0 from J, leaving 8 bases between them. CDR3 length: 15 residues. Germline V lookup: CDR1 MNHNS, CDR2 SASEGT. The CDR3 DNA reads TGTGCCAGCAGTGAAGCCTTCGGGCACCAAGAGACCCAGTACTTC. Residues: CASSEAFGHQETQYF.

The CDR3 reads CASSQARLSYEQYF. The CDR3 DNA reads TGCGCCAGCAGCCAAGCCCGGCTTTCCTACGAGCAGTACTTC. The gene calls are TRBV4-1 and TRBJ2-7; D call uncertain. Trimming removed 1 base at V and 1 base at J, with 8 bases between. Germline V gives CDR1 MGHRA, CDR2 YSYEKL. This CDR3 is built from 14 residues.

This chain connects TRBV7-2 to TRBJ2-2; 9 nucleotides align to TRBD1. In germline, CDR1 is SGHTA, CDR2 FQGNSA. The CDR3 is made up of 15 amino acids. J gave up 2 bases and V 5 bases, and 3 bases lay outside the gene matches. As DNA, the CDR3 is TGTGCCAGCAGCGCGGGACAGGGTAACACCGGGGAGCTGTTTTTT. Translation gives CASSAGQGNTGELFF. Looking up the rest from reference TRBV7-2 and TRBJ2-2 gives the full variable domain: GAGVSQSPSNKVTEKGKDVELRCDPISGHTALYWYRQSLGQGLEFLIYFQGNSAPDKSGLPSDRFSAERTGGSVSTLTIQRTQQEDSAVYLCASSAGQGNTGELFFGEGSRLTVL.

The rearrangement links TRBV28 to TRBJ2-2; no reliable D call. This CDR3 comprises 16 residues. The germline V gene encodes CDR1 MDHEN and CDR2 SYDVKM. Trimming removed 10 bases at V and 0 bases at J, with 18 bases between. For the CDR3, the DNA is TGTGCCACCGGCCGGCGCATCCGCGCGAACACCGGGGAGCTGTTTTTT. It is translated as CATGRRIRANTGELFF.

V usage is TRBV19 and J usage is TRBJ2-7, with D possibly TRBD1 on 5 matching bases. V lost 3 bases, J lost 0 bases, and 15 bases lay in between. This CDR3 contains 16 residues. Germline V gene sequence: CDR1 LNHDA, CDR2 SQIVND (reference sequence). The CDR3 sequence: CASSINPSGLSYEQYF. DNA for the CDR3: TGTGCCAGTAGTATCAATCCGTCAGGGCTCTCCTACGAGCAGTACTTC. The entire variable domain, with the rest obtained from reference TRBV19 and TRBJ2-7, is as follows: DGGITQSPKYLFRKEGQNVTLSCEQNLNHDAMYWYRQDPGQGLRLIYYSQIVNDFQKGDIAEGYSVSREKKESFPLTVTSAQKNPTAFYLCASSINPSGLSYEQYFGPGTRLTVT.

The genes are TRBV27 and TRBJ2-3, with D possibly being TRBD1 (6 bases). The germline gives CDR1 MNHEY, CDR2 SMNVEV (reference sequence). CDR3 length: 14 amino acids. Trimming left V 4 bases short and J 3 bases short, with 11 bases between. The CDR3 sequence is CASSSRTATDTQYF. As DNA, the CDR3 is TGTGCCAGCAGTTCACGGACAGCAACAGATACGCAGTATTTT.

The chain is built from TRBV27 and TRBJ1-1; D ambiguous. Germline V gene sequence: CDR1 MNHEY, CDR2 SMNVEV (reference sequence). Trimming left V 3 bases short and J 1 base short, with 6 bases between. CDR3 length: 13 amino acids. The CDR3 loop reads CASSFSGNTEAFF. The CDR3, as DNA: TGTGCCAGCAGTTTTTCAGGGAACACTGAAGCTTTCTTT.

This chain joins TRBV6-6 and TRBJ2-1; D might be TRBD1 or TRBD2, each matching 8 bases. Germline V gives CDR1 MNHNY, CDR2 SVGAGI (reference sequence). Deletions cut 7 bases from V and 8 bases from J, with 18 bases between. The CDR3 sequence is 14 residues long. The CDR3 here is CASTGGDRRHEQFF. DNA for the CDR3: TGTGCCAGCACCGGGGGGGACAGGCGACATGAGCAGTTCTTC.

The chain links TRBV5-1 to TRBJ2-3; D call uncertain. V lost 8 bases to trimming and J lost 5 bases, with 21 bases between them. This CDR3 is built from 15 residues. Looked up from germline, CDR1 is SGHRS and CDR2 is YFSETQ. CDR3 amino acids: CARTFGGLRGDTQYF. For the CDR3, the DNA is TGCGCCAGAACTTTCGGTGGCCTCAGAGGAGATACGCAGTATTTT.